Described below is a single T cell receptor beta chain sequence and its context. Its specificity is unknown. Germline assignment: CDR1 DFQATT and CDR2 SNEGSKA (reference sequence). Trimming shortened V by 5 bases and J by 8 bases, and 24 bases separated the two germline ends. This CDR3 is 15 amino acids long. Every patient underwent thyroid surgery untreated. As handled by the study authors: A distant-metastasis classifier for papillary thyroid cancer was built using CDR3 differences across clinicopathological groups. TCRdb re-clonotyped the PCR reads through MiXCR. The V and J calls reflect TCRdb's pipeline rather than the authors' work. The data hold 20,000 or so clones, with 27% observed a single time. This sample was included in a study of metastatic and nonmetastatic thyroid tumors. For the study at large: The study looked at repertoires side by side in blood and in tumor or nodule tissue from malignant and benign thyroid patients.

Findings and limits, study-wide: Benign nodules reportedly had significantly lower TCR beta diversity than malignant thyroid tumors in blood and tumor.

This TCR was sampled from a female donor with papillary thyroid cancer or a benign thyroid nodule (not recorded which). Some clones in this sample may be carry-over from other donors' samples. The chain links TRBV20-1 to TRBJ2-5, with D hard to call. Sequencing input: blood. The CDR3 DNA follows: TGCAGTGCTCAGAGTGCAGCGTGGTATCGAGGAACCCAGTACTTC. Encoded protein: CSAQSAAWYRGTQYF.